Listed below are T cell receptor beta chains from one sample, sequenced in a study of blood T cell repertoires in COVID-19. Clones were read by immunoSEQ multiplex PCR, and TCRdb kept only the in-frame ones, dropping some. The sample lists just under 350,000 clones, about nine tenths occurring once. The sequenced sample consisted of peripheral blood. The receptors stem from a woman between 50 and 59 years old with COVID-19, enrolled during active disease. The CDR3 runs from the conserved cysteine through the conserved F or W. Fields, in order: CDR3 length, clone size, V gene, D gene, J gene, CDR3 protein, CDR3 DNA. A D gene is named only where the DNA matches it firmly. Clone size appears in some rows only: once, few, many, or a class for an expanded clone.

CDR3 length: 13; clone size: -; V gene: TRBV6-1; D gene: TRBD1; J gene: TRBJ2-1; CDR3 protein: CASGTGSYNEQFF; CDR3 DNA: TGTGCCAGCGGGACAGGTTCCTACAATGAGCAGTTCTTC
CDR3 length: 15; clone size: -; V gene: TRBV5-1; D gene: -; J gene: TRBJ1-1; CDR3 protein: CASSLDLQGNTEAFF; CDR3 DNA: TGCGCCAGCAGCTTGGATTTACAGGGGAACACTGAAGCTTTCTTT
CDR3 length: 16; clone size: -; V gene: TRBV7-2; D gene: -; J gene: TRBJ1-5; CDR3 protein: CASSYSSVYYNQPQHF; CDR3 DNA: TGTGCCAGCAGCTACTCCTCTGTCTATTACAATCAGCCCCAGCATTTT
CDR3 length: 15; clone size: -; V gene: TRBV7-2; D gene: -; J gene: TRBJ1-5; CDR3 protein: CASSQERVGNQPQHF; CDR3 DNA: TGTGCCAGCAGCCAAGAGAGGGTTGGCAATCAGCCCCAGCATTTT
CDR3 length: 15; clone size: -; V gene: TRBV7-9; D gene: TRBD1; J gene: TRBJ1-1; CDR3 protein: CASSAGQGARTEAFF; CDR3 DNA: TGTGCCAGCAGCGCGGGACAGGGGGCGCGCACTGAAGCTTTCTTT
CDR3 length: 14; clone size: -; V gene: TRBV2; D gene: -; J gene: TRBJ2-3; CDR3 protein: CASSPGRGMDTQYF; CDR3 DNA: TGTGCCAGCAGCCCGGGCAGGGGTATGGATACGCAGTATTTT
CDR3 length: 14; clone size: -; V gene: TRBV7-9; D gene: TRBD2; J gene: TRBJ2-7; CDR3 protein: CASSSRTSQVEQYF; CDR3 DNA: TGTGCCAGCAGCTCGCGGACTAGCCAGGTCGAGCAGTACTTC
CDR3 length: 18; clone size: -; V gene: TRBV11-3; D gene: TRBD1; J gene: TRBJ1-3; CDR3 protein: CASSLRDRTLISGNTIYF; CDR3 DNA: TGTGCCAGCAGCCTACGGGACAGGACCCTTATCTCTGGAAACACCATATATTTT
CDR3 length: 16; clone size: -; V gene: TRBV5-1; D gene: TRBD1; J gene: TRBJ2-7; CDR3 protein: CASSLPRTGGSYEQYF; CDR3 DNA: TGCGCCAGCAGCTTGCCTCGGACAGGAGGCTCCTACGAGCAGTACTTC
CDR3 length: 14; clone size: -; V gene: TRBV19; D gene: -; J gene: TRBJ1-6; CDR3 protein: CASRGPGGNSPLHF; CDR3 DNA: TGTGCCAGTAGGGGGCCCGGAGGGAATTCACCCCTCCACTTT
CDR3 length: 12; clone size: -; V gene: TRBV7-2; D gene: TRBD2; J gene: TRBJ2-1; CDR3 protein: CASSLPGTSYFF; CDR3 DNA: TGTGCCAGCAGCTTACCCGGGACTAGCTACTTCTTC
CDR3 length: 14; clone size: few; V gene: TRBV27; D gene: -; J gene: TRBJ1-5; CDR3 protein: CASSFVYSNQPQHF; CDR3 DNA: TGTGCCAGCAGTTTTGTGTATAGCAATCAGCCCCAGCATTTT
CDR3 length: 15; clone size: -; V gene: TRBV30; D gene: TRBD1; J gene: TRBJ2-1; CDR3 protein: CAWSPPDRIYNEQFF; CDR3 DNA: TGTGCCTGGAGTCCGCCGGACAGGATCTACAATGAGCAGTTCTTC
CDR3 length: 15; clone size: -; V gene: TRBV21-1; D gene: -; J gene: TRBJ2-4; CDR3 protein: CASSKGGKAKNIQYF; CDR3 DNA: TGTGCCAGCAGCAAGGGGGGGAAAGCCAAAAACATTCAGTACTTC
CDR3 length: 14; clone size: -; V gene: TRBV15; D gene: -; J gene: TRBJ2-1; CDR3 protein: CATSRTDRTGEQFF; CDR3 DNA: TGTGCCACCAGCAGGACAGACAGAACAGGTGAGCAGTTCTTC
CDR3 length: 17; clone size: -; V gene: TRBV11-2; D gene: TRBD2; J gene: TRBJ2-5; CDR3 protein: CASSPLLLAGYQETQYF; CDR3 DNA: TGTGCCAGCAGCCCCCTTTTGTTAGCGGGTTATCAAGAGACCCAGTACTTC
CDR3 length: 18; clone size: -; V gene: TRBV7-9; D gene: TRBD2; J gene: TRBJ2-3; CDR3 protein: CASSSTIAGGPGTDTQYF; CDR3 DNA: TGTGCCAGCAGCTCCACGATAGCGGGAGGGCCCGGCACAGATACGCAGTATTTT
CDR3 length: 14; clone size: -; V gene: TRBV5-4; D gene: -; J gene: TRBJ2-5; CDR3 protein: CASSLRLGGETQYF; CDR3 DNA: TGTGCCAGCAGCCTACGACTAGGCGGAGAGACCCAGTACTTC
CDR3 length: 12; clone size: -; V gene: TRBV7-2; D gene: -; J gene: TRBJ1-1; CDR3 protein: CASSTRYTEAFF; CDR3 DNA: TGTGCCAGCAGCACTAGATACACTGAAGCTTTCTTT
CDR3 length: 17; clone size: -; V gene: TRBV3-1/TRBV3-2; D gene: TRBD2; J gene: TRBJ2-2; CDR3 protein: CASSQWGGRTNTGELFF; CDR3 DNA: TGTGCCAGCAGCCAATGGGGCGGGAGGACGAACACCGGGGAGCTGTTTTTT
CDR3 length: 12; clone size: -; V gene: TRBV9; D gene: -; J gene: TRBJ2-2; CDR3 protein: CASSEGAGELFF; CDR3 DNA: TGTGCCAGCAGCGAGGGGGCCGGGGAGCTGTTTTTT
CDR3 length: 14; clone size: -; V gene: TRBV9; D gene: -; J gene: TRBJ1-1; CDR3 protein: CASSAPPGSTEAFF; CDR3 DNA: TGTGCCAGCAGCGCGCCCCCAGGGTCCACTGAAGCTTTCTTT
CDR3 length: 13; clone size: -; V gene: TRBV2; D gene: -; J gene: TRBJ2-5; CDR3 protein: CASRQNSQETQYF; CDR3 DNA: TGTGCCAGCAGACAAAATTCTCAAGAGACCCAGTACTTC
CDR3 length: 14; clone size: -; V gene: TRBV5-1; D gene: -; J gene: TRBJ2-5; CDR3 protein: CASSLGGGQGTQYF; CDR3 DNA: TGCGCCAGCAGCTTGGGCGGGGGCCAAGGGACCCAGTACTTC
CDR3 length: 15; clone size: -; V gene: TRBV5-4; D gene: TRBD1; J gene: TRBJ1-5; CDR3 protein: CASSPGQGSNQPQHF; CDR3 DNA: TGTGCCAGCAGCCCGGGACAGGGCAGCAATCAGCCCCAGCATTTT
CDR3 length: 16; clone size: -; V gene: TRBV5-1; D gene: -; J gene: TRBJ2-2; CDR3 protein: CASSLGAELNTGELFF; CDR3 DNA: TGCGCCAGCAGCCTTGGGGCTGAACTGAACACCGGGGAGCTGTTTTTT
CDR3 length: 14; clone size: -; V gene: TRBV6-2/TRBV6-3; D gene: -; J gene: TRBJ1-1; CDR3 protein: CASSYSTTPPEAFF; CDR3 DNA: TGTGCCAGCAGTTACTCGACGACACCGCCTGAAGCTTTCTTT
CDR3 length: 15; clone size: -; V gene: TRBV6-2/TRBV6-3; D gene: -; J gene: TRBJ2-7; CDR3 protein: CASSPLWAPSYEQYF; CDR3 DNA: TGTGCCAGCAGTCCCCTATGGGCTCCTTCGTACGAGCAGTACTTC
CDR3 length: 14; clone size: -; V gene: TRBV9; D gene: -; J gene: TRBJ2-1; CDR3 protein: CASSVGAGYNEQFF; CDR3 DNA: TGTGCCAGCAGCGTAGGGGCCGGCTACAATGAGCAGTTCTTC
CDR3 length: 15; clone size: -; V gene: TRBV5-4; D gene: -; J gene: TRBJ2-1; CDR3 protein: CASRSGVGAQLEQFF; CDR3 DNA: TGTGCCAGCAGATCAGGGGTTGGGGCTCAATTAGAGCAGTTCTTC
CDR3 length: 14; clone size: -; V gene: TRBV24-1; D gene: TRBD2; J gene: TRBJ2-1; CDR3 protein: CATSVAGGSNEQFF; CDR3 DNA: TGTGCCACCAGTGTGGCGGGAGGCAGCAATGAGCAGTTCTTC
CDR3 length: 13; clone size: -; V gene: TRBV19; D gene: TRBD1; J gene: TRBJ2-7; CDR3 protein: CASGTGLSYEQYF; CDR3 DNA: TGTGCCAGCGGGACAGGGTTGAGCTACGAGCAGTACTTC